This T cell receptor beta chain was documented in a study of shared clonotypes between healthy human individuals. About the research overall: Per donor, CD8 memory used one plate, CD8 naive used two, CD4 memory used three and CD4 naive used three. The study's findings and limits: The study generally estimated greater richness for naive than memory subsets.

The assay used deep level. The method was immunoSEQ multiplex PCR; TCRdb's version includes in-frame clones alone and lacks a portion of them. The sample carries hundreds of thousands of clones, around 72% recorded once. The CDR3 totals 13 residues. V dropped 5 bases and J dropped 4 bases, with 11 bases sitting between them. Germline assignment: CDR1 KGHSH and CDR2 LQKENI. Turning to this clone: Its specificity is unknown.

This clonotype originated in a woman aged 25 to 39 in good health. This chain joins TRBV18 and TRBJ1-1; D is unclear. The sequenced sample was memory CD4+ T cells sorted from blood. The subset denotes: CD45RA-negative fraction. Here the CDR3 DNA reads TGTGCCAGCTCAGGGGTGGAGGGCACTGAAGCTTTCTTT. Translation: CASSGVEGTEAFF.